These 15 T cell receptor beta chains were sequenced from one sample in a study of T-cell memory formation after mild COVID-19. TCRdb re-called the 5' RACE reads with MiXCR, one entry per CDR3 protein. The repertoire holds around 200,000 distinct CDR3 sequences, around 30% seen once, with 9.5% to 12% in the top ten. Sequencing was done on a sample of PBMCs or a T cell subset sorted from them (not recorded which). Receptors were obtained from an adult woman who had mild COVID-19 (a few samples of this study predate the infection). Cell type and time point are not known.

The chain joins TRBV24-1 to TRBJ2-1; 11 nucleotides align to TRBD2. The CDR3 has 17 amino acids. Germline values: CDR1 KGHDR, CDR2 SFDVKD. Trimming removed 4 bases from V and 6 bases from J; junction bases left unmatched: 10. CDR3 sequence reads: CATSDQSGTSGSNEQFF. CDR3 coding DNA: TGTGCCACCAGTGACCAATCCGGGACTAGCGGATCCAATGAGCAGTTCTTC.

The rearrangement links TRBV6-6 to TRBJ1-5; D is undetermined. Germline CDR1 and CDR2: MNHNY and SVGAGI (reference sequence). V gave up 4 bases and J gave up 3 bases, with 10 bases separating them. CDR3 length equals 14 residues. CDR3 amino acids: CASSFENSNQPQHF. The DNA for the CDR3 is TGTGCCAGCAGTTTTGAGAATTCCAATCAGCCCCAGCATTTT.

This clonotype has only a few counts. This rearrangement joins TRBV6-2 or TRBV6-3 to TRBJ1-1; D remains unclear. Germline assignment: CDR1 MNHEY and CDR2 SVGEGT. Trimming took off 0 bases at V and 11 bases at J, with 13 bases between the two ends. This CDR3 region has 13 residues. CDR3 coding DNA: TGTGCCAGCAGTTACTCGGGAGGCCCAAGGGCTTTCTTT. This sequence encodes CASSYSGGPRAFF.

Comments on this clonotype: The junction departs from the called germline gene at one end, perhaps through a read error. The chain's CDR3 is CASSSRDGSYEQYF. The CDR3 DNA reads as TGTGCCAGTAGTAGTCGGGACGGTTCCTACGAGCAGTACTTC. V and J are TRBV5-1 and TRBJ2-7; D is perhaps TRBD1 or TRBD2 (5 bases each). The length of the CDR3 is 14 residues. Germline V gives CDR1 SGHRS, CDR2 YFSETQ. The entire variable domain, with the rest obtained from reference TRBV5-1 and TRBJ2-7, is as follows: KAGVTQTPRYLIKTRGQQVTLSCSPISGHRSVSWYQQTPGQGLQFLFEYFSETQRNKGNFPGRFSGRQFSNSRSEMNVSTLELGDSALYLCASSSRDGSYEQYFGPGTRLTVT.

This clonotype was picked up one time. This chain links TRBV27 with TRBJ2-1; tentatively, D is TRBD2 (6 bases). The CDR3 is 14 residues long. Germline lookup yields CDR1 MNHEY and CDR2 SMNVEV (reference sequence). Trimming removed 8 bases from V and 4 bases from J, with 15 bases in between. The CDR3 spells CASRGGGNYNEQFF. CDR3 nucleotide sequence: TGTGCCAGCCGGGGAGGAGGGAATTACAATGAGCAGTTCTTC.

This clonotype was counted between two and nine times. This chain links TRBV5-4 with TRBJ2-3; 8 positions agree with TRBD2. J gave up 0 bases and V 3 bases, and 6 bases lay outside the gene matches. This CDR3 is 16 amino acids long. Germline lookup yields CDR1 SGHNT and CDR2 YYREEE (reference sequence). The CDR3 sequence: CASSSQAGASTDTQYF. DNA of the CDR3: TGTGCCAGCAGCTCGCAAGCGGGGGCGAGCACAGATACGCAGTATTTT.

This chain joins TRBV25-1 and TRBJ2-2; D possibly matches TRBD1 or TRBD2 (5 bases each). The CDR3 sequence is 14 residues long. V shed 6 bases and J shed 3 bases, with 11 bases lying between them. Per germline, CDR1 MGHDK and CDR2 SYGVNS. The CDR3 loop reads CASSEGRDTGELFF. The CDR3 DNA sequence: TGTGCCAGCAGCGAGGGGCGGGACACCGGGGAGCTGTTTTTT. The whole variable domain, remainder taken from reference TRBV25-1 and TRBJ2-2, is EADIYQTPRYLVIGTGKKITLECSQTMGHDKMYWYQQDPGMELHLIHYSYGVNSTEKGDLSSESTVSRIRTEHFPLTLESARPSHTSQYLCASSEGRDTGELFFGEGSRLTVL.

This clonotype was counted a few times. The chain has TRBV7-2 and TRBJ2-2, with a weak D call TRBD2 (7 bases). Germline-derived CDR1 and CDR2 are SGHTA and FQGNSA. Trimming took 0 bases from V and 4 from J, leaving 18 bases between them. CDR3 length: 18 residues. The CDR3 spells CASSLAGLGGAFTGELFF. The CDR3 bases are TGTGCCAGCAGCTTAGCGGGATTAGGGGGGGCCTTCACCGGGGAGCTGTTTTTT.

This clonotype has more than one count but fewer than ten. J is TRBJ2-1 and V is TRBV7-3, with TRBD2 identical over 8 bases. In germline, CDR1 is SGHTA, CDR2 FQGTGA. This CDR3 has 15 residues. V lost 1 base and J lost 7; bases outside the gene matches: 6. The CDR3, as DNA: TGTGCCAGCAGCTTAATACGGGGGGGCCAAAATGAGCAGTTCTTC. The encoded protein is CASSLIRGGQNEQFF.

The chain has TRBV12-3 or TRBV12-4 and TRBJ1-2; 7 bases are shared with TRBD1. CDR3 size: 12 residues. Losses at the gene ends were 6 bases for V and 9 bases for J; bases not matched to a gene: 7. In nucleotides, the CDR3 is TGTGCCAGCAGCATGACAGGGTTCAGCTACACCTTC. Protein: CASSMTGFSYTF.

This clonotype was counted at least ten times. Here the CDR3 reads CASSATGETQFF. Here the CDR3 DNA reads TGTGCCAGCAGCGCCACAGGGGAAACGCAGTTCTTC. The chain employs TRBV7-2 and TRBJ2-1, with 7 bases aligning to TRBD1. The V gene's germline CDR1 is SGHTA and CDR2 FQGNSA. The trim removed 5 bases at V and 12 bases at J, leaving 7 bases unmatched. The CDR3 extends over 12 amino acids.

The chain combines TRBV12-3 or TRBV12-4 with TRBJ1-6; D may be TRBD1 (6 bases). The length of the CDR3 is 13 residues. Trimming cost V 5 bases and J 14 bases, with 16 bases left between them. CDR3 region: CASSPTGQPTLHF. The CDR3, as DNA: TGTGCCAGCAGTCCCACCGGACAGCCCACCCTCCACTTT.

Of note for this clonotype: A junction boundary mismatches the germline segment, possibly from a read error. V gene TRBV19 combines with J gene TRBJ1-5, with unresolved D. The CDR3 runs 12 residues. Germline CDR1 is LNHDA and CDR2 is SQIVND (reference sequence). CDR3 nucleotides: TGTGCCAGTAGTTCGTTGCCCCGGGTCCTCAATTTT. This codes for CASSSLPRVLNF.

This clonotype was counted between two and nine times. V is TRBV7-9 and J is TRBJ2-2; D remains ambiguous. This CDR3 has 10 residues. Per germline, CDR1 SEHNR and CDR2 FQNEAQ (reference sequence). The V and J ends lost 10 bases and 4 bases respectively, with 4 bases between them. The CDR3 DNA reads as TGTGCCACCGCCACCGGGGAGCTGTTTTTT. It specifies CATATGELFF.

The chain carries TRBV12-3 or TRBV12-4 and TRBJ1-5; possible D gene TRBD1, 5 bases. The ends were cut back, 6 bases at V and 7 bases at J, with 19 bases in the middle. This CDR3 has 15 residues. The CDR3 sequence: CASSPQGRAIQPQHF. Written as DNA, the CDR3 is TGTGCCAGCAGCCCTCAGGGCAGGGCGATACAGCCCCAGCATTTT.